The clone carrying this T cell receptor beta chain was found once. Antigen: not known. Using immunoSEQ multiplex PCR, the repertoire was profiled, and TCRdb retains in-frame clones only, with some absent. The sample carries 200,000 or so clones, 65% to 80% recorded once. The CDR3 is made up of 15 amino acids. Germline loops: CDR1 SQVTM, CDR2 ANQGSEA. V was cut by 0 bases and J by 5 bases, with 14 bases left in between. This record belongs to a study of cytotoxic CD8 clonotypes in ibrutinib-treated CLL. Study-level findings and limits: Samples from sustained-remission and progressing patients were taken at different times.

The TCR originated in a human donor with chronic lymphocytic leukemia. The rearrangement uses TRBV29-1 and TRBJ1-3; D not resolved. The sample was PBMCs, taken after 12 months of ibrutinib treatment. The CDR3 sequence is CSVEDRAGSRNTIYF. The DNA for the CDR3 is TGCAGCGTTGAAGATCGGGCAGGCTCGAGAAACACCATATATTTT.